The rows below give T cell receptor beta chains drawn from one sample of a study of CD8+ T cells in alopecia areata. The protocol was immunoSEQ multiplex PCR, while the TCRdb copy is restricted to in-frame clones and leaves out a portion. In the table there are nearly 110,000 clones, 84% of which are singletons. This material consisted of CD8+ T cells sorted from blood, taken at week 24, from a patient treated with tofacitinib. All receptors derive from a human donor with alopecia areata. CDR3s include the opening cysteine and the closing phenylalanine or tryptophan. D genes are given only for firm matches.

v_call d_call cdr3_aa
TRBV11-3 . CASSFPRSYEQYF
TRBV5-1 . CASSDGDRTLTYEQYF
TRBV4-1 TRBD2 CASSELATIAGELFF
TRBV4-1 TRBD1 CASSQVKTGVSYEQYF
TRBV2 TRBD1 CASSSGTGAPLSYNEQFF
TRBV5-1 . CASSYTGELFF
TRBV7-9 . CASSPLRDEQYF
TRBV7-9 . CASSLYEGGRGYTF
TRBV6-1 . CASSRSASQHF
TRBV19 . CASRLGQGLANYGYTF
TRBV4-1 . CASSQVGVEPQHF
TRBV4-2 TRBD2 CASSQETSGAAYEQYF
TRBV19 . CASSPRGSVGQPQHF
TRBV19 . CASAAYNSNQPQHF
TRBV29-1 . CSVEGWLVTDTQYF
TRBV13 TRBD2 CASSLERGGVNEQFF
TRBV7-9 TRBD1 CASSSGQGIDTQYF
TRBV6-5 . CASSKTGDTQYF
TRBV7-2 . CASSLPPQETQYF
TRBV5-6 TRBD2 CASSPRTSAGELFF
TRBV4-3 . CASSTRQGSNQPQHF
TRBV10-1 . CASSDPPGGRNTGELFF
TRBV5-1 TRBD1 CASSAWTGGDQPQHF
TRBV29-1 . CSVTQGSNEKLFF
TRBV4-2 TRBD2 CASSQESSGATYEQYF
TRBV4-1 . CASSPITLGGGGTEAFF
TRBV4-1 TRBD1 CASSQLHGGQGGDGTQYF
TRBV27 . CASSFGRATEAFF
TRBV6-1 . CASSETGYSTDTQYF
TRBV7-6 TRBD2 CASSLASGLAGSNEQFF
TRBV13 TRBD1 CASSFSPGTGHEQYF
TRBV2 . CASSEAGVAAQETQYF
TRBV5-6 . CASSFSYSSNTEAFF
TRBV23-1 . CASTRDGDRNTGELFF
TRBV4-1 TRBD2 CASSQPGGTSGEETQYF
TRBV5-1 TRBD1 CASSSQTGLNTEAFF
TRBV19 . CASSTPGLQETQYF
TRBV11-2 . CASSLNVYPETQYF
TRBV2 . CASSEDPGGIGSGNTIYF
TRBV13 TRBD1 CASSLGTGNQPQHF
TRBV7-9 . CASSLSQGTGYEQYF
TRBV7-9 TRBD1 CASSTVDRATHEQYF
TRBV27 . CASSPLGGADTQYF
TRBV27 . CASSLMRADLEQYF
TRBV14 . CASSHGADTQYF
TRBV6-5 . CASSYSEGVEQYF
TRBV29-1 . CSVEDLGGSVTQYF
TRBV29-1 . CSAGAVYEKLFF
TRBV5-1 . CASSFHQGPGELFF
TRBV15 . CATSLQTDTQYF
TRBV7-8 TRBD2 CASSLATSGGTDTQYF
TRBV4-2 . CASSQEGQGSMYEQFF
TRBV25-1 . CASSDTELRGELFF
TRBV5-6 TRBD1 CASSWGQPTDTQYF
TRBV23-1 . CASSGRGENGEKLFF